This TCR beta chain is drawn from a study of cytotoxic CD8 clonotypes in ibrutinib-treated CLL (dated by TCRdb to about 2021). Concerning the study at large: In this cohort, some 14 patients were treatment-naive and ten to eleven were relapsed/refractory, while under 18 had unmutated IGHV. Responses were partial in roughly 24 patients and complete in 2; after median approximately 66 months follow-up, roughly 14 stayed in remission and 12 progressed. The response samples were drawn at a median of roughly twelve months into treatment, with a range of roughly 6 to 36 months. An average of roughly 250,000 productive templates and 94,082 productive rearrangements was obtained per sample. Of the approximately 86 participants in the trial, about two dozen had longitudinal samples available. Cryopreserved peripheral blood mononuclear cells were collected at three points: before therapy, at response, and at either sustained remission or disease progression. All remission and progressive disease samples were collected while patients were still receiving ibrutinib. What the study reported, not specific to this receptor: Clonality increased at ibrutinib response, stayed stable in sustained remission, and fell back toward baseline at progression. At baseline, clonality was higher than in age-matched healthy donors and showed a strong correlation with circulating CD8+ T-cell counts. Sustained-remission and progressing patients did not have matched sampling times, and lymph node repertoires were not examined. Public clonotypes were rare and either contracted or stayed stable during treatment, and the rise in clonality at ibrutinib response reflected the expansion of private clonotypes.

Sequences SGDLS (CDR1) and YYNGEE (CDR2) are obtained from the germline V gene. Taken from cysteine to phenylalanine, the CDR3 has 16 residues. Solely the CDR3 DNA is kept, with 48 bases framed from the first base. At the junction V is shortened by 4 bases and J by 0 bases; bases outside the gene matches: 7. Regarding this clone: Its antigen specificity is not known. No per-base quality is available; no much larger clone lies one base away.

On a MiSeq, deep resolution sequencing aimed for a depth between 1 in 1 million and 1 in 200,000 T cells, with each clonotype covered approximately 10x on average. The immunoSEQ hsTCRB Kit was used to generate the TCR beta libraries. The source study handled its data this way. The data were analyzed with ImmunoSEQ Analyzer and ImmunoSEQ Data Assistant, and V, D and J gene assignments followed IMGT definitions. Clonality, which ranges from 0 to 1, was calculated by subtracting the normalized Shannon entropy of productive rearrangement frequencies from one. Only overrepresented clonotypes making up at least 0.05% of the repertoire of each patient were included in the public clonotype analysis. Repertoires from roughly 13 age-matched healthy donors in immuneACCESS were used as clonality controls. Imported from immuneACCESS, the table was reduced by TCRdb to in-frame sequences with V and J called. These copies leave out some clones; in studies compared against another copy, an unresolved V gene accounts for under half, and the cause of the remainder is not known. V and J calls and clone size are copied from that table; D and trimming were computed from the DNA. Recorded for this sample are about 140,000 clones; around 77% of them occurred a single time. Around 30% of the sample is in the top ten clones.

The label giving this sample's time point can be read as: roughly 12 months on ibrutinib. For TCR beta library preparation, 1.5 to 2 micrograms of genomic DNA were extracted from the cryopreserved PBMCs. Longitudinal blood samples from CLL patients on ibrutinib monotherapy underwent high-throughput TCR beta sequencing. The patients took part in an open-label, single-center phase 2 trial of ibrutinib monotherapy. This specimen consisted of PBMCs, obtained after 12 months of ibrutinib treatment. The receptor comes from a human donor with chronic lymphocytic leukemia. Recombination connected TRBV9 to TRBJ2-3, and TRBD1 aligns with 8 junction nucleotides. The DNA sequence reads TGTGCCAGCAGCCCAGGGGGCGGAACTAGCACAGATACGCAGTATTTT. Its amino acids are CASSPGGGTSTDTQYF.